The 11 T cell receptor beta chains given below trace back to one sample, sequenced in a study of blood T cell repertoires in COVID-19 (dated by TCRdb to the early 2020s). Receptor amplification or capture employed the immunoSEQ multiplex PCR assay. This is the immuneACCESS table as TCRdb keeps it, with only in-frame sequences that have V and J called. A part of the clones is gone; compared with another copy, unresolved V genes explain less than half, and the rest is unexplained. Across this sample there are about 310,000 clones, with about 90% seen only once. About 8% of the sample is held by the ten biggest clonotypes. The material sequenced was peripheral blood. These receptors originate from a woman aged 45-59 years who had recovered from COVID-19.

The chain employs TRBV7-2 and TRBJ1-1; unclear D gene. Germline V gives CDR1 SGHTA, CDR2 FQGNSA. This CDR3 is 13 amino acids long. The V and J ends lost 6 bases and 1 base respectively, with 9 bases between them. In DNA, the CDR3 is TGTGCCAGCAGACTAAACCAGAACACTGAAGCTTTCTTT. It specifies CASRLNQNTEAFF.

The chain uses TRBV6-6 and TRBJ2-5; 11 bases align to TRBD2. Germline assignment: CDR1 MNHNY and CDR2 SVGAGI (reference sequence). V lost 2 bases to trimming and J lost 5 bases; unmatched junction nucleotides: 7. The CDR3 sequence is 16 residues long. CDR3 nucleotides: TGTGCCAGCAGTTACCTGACTAGCGGGGTGGAGGAGACCCAGTACTTC. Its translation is CASSYLTSGVEETQYF.

This CDR3 reads CASSPGTSLETQYF. CDR3 DNA sequence: TGCGCCAGCAGCCCGGGGACTAGCCTTGAGACCCAGTACTTC. The chain employs TRBV5-1 and TRBJ2-5, with 9 bases aligning to TRBD2. J lost 5 bases, V lost 4 bases, and 6 bases had no gene match. The germline gives CDR1 SGHRS, CDR2 YFSETQ. The CDR3 is 14 amino acids. The variable domain in full, completed from reference TRBV5-1 and TRBJ2-5, reads KAGVTQTPRYLIKTRGQQVTLSCSPISGHRSVSWYQQTPGQGLQFLFEYFSETQRNKGNFPGRFSGRQFSNSRSEMNVSTLELGDSALYLCASSPGTSLETQYFGPGTRLLVL.

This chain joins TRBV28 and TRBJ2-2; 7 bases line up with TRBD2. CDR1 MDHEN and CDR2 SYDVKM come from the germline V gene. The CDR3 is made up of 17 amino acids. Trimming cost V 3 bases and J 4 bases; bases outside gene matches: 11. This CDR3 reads CASSLSLTSIFTGELFF. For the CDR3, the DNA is TGTGCCAGCAGTTTGTCCCTGACTAGCATATTCACCGGGGAGCTGTTTTTT.

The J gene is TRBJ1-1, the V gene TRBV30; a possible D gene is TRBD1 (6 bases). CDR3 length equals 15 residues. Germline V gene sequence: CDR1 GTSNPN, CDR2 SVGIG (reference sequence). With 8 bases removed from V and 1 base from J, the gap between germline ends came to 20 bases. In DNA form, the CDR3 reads TGTGCCGCCCGGGACACCGGTCATCGGAACACTGAAGCTTTCTTT. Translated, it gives CAARDTGHRNTEAFF.

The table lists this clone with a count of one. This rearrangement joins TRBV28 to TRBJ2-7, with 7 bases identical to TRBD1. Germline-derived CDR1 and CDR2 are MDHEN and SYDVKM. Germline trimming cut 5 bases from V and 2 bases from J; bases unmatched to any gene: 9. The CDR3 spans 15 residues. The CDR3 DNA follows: TGTGCCAGCAGTGACCTGACAGGGAAGCCCTACGAGCAGTACTTC. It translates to CASSDLTGKPYEQYF.

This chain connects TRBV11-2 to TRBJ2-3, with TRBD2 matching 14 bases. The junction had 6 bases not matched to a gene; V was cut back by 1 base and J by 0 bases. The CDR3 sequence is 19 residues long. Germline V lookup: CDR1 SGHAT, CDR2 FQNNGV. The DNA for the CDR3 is TGTGCCAGCAGCTTAGGACTAGCGGGGGGGCCTTTTAGCACAGATACGCAGTATTTT. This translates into CASSLGLAGGPFSTDTQYF. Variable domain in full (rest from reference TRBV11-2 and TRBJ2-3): EAGVAQSPRYKIIEKRQSVAFWCNPISGHATLYWYQQILGQGPKLLIQFQNNGVVDDSQLPKDRFSAERLKGVDSTLKIQPAKLEDSAVYLCASSLGLAGGPFSTDTQYFGPGTRLTVL.

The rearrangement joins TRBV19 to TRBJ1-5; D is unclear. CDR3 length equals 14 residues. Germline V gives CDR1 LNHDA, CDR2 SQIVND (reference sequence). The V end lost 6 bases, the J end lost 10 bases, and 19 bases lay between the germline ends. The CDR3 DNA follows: TGTGCCAGTAGGCCCGTCCCACGGGGTCCCCCCCAGCATTTT. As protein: CASRPVPRGPPQHF.

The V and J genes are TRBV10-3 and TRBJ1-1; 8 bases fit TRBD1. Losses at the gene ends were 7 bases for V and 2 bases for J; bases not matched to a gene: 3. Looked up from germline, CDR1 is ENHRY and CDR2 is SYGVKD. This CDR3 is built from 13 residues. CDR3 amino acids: CAITDRANTEAFF. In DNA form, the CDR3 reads TGTGCCATCACGGACAGGGCTAACACTGAAGCTTTCTTT.

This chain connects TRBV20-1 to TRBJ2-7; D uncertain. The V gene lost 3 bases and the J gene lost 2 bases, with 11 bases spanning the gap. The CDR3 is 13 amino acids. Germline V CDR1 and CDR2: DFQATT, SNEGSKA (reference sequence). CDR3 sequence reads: CSASLADPYEQYF. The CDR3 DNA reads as TGCAGTGCTAGTCTTGCGGATCCCTACGAGCAGTACTTC.

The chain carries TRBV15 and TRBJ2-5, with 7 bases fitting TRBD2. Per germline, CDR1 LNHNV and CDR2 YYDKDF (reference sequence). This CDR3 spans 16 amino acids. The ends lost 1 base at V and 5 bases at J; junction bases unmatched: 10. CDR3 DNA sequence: TGTGCCACCAGCAGAGCGAGCGGGGACCCCCGGGAGACCCAGTACTTC. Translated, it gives CATSRASGDPRETQYF.